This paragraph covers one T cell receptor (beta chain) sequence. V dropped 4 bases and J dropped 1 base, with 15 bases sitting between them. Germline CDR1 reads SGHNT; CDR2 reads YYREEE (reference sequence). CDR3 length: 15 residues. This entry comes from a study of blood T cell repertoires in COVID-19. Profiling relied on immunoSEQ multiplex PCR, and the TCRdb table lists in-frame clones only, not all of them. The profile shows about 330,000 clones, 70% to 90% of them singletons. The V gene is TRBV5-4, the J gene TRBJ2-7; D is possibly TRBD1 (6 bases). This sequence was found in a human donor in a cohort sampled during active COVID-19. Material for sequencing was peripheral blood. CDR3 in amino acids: CASSRYGGNSYEQYF. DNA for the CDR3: TGTGCCAGCAGCCGTTATGGGGGCAATTCCTACGAGCAGTACTTC.